This T cell receptor beta chain was sequenced during a study of T-cell memory formation after mild COVID-19. Whole-study results and caveats: Whereas later expanders leaned CD4+, clones contracting day 15 to 85 showed a balanced CD4/CD8 makeup.

As for this clonotype: Its antigen is not known.

Trimming shortened V by 2 bases and J by 8 bases, and 12 bases separated the two germline ends. Germline-derived CDR1 and CDR2 are KGHSH and LQKENI. This CDR3 is 13 amino acids long. TCRalpha and TCRbeta libraries used 5'RACE with constant-segment primers and UMIs. MiXCR, run by TCRdb on the 5' RACE reads, gives a single entry per CDR3 protein. The sample holds under 600,000 distinct CDR3 sequences, less than 25% seen once. Sequenced material: PBMCs or a T cell subset sorted from them (not recorded which). The rearrangement uses TRBV18 and TRBJ1-1, with D hard to call. The clonotype comes from an adult woman who had mild COVID-19 (a few samples of this study predate the infection). Cell type and time point are not known. The CDR3 region is CASSPTTGWEAFF. CDR3 nucleotide sequence: TGTGCCAGCTCACCAACGACGGGGTGGGAAGCTTTCTTT. Together with reference TRBV18 and TRBJ1-1, the CDR3 gives the full variable domain: NAGVMQNPRHLVRRRGQEARLRCSPMKGHSHVYWYRQLPEEGLKFMVYLQKENIIDESGMPKERFSAEFPKEGPSILRIQQVVRGDSAAYFCASSPTTGWEAFFGQGTRLTVV.